This T cell receptor (beta chain) comes out of a study of blood T cells in healthy people across ages. This clonotype has a handful of counts. Sample-barcoded 5' priming and a J-beta primer mix drove a second PCR of about 6 to 11 cycles. A single record per CDR3 protein comes from TCRdb applying MiXCR to the 5' RACE reads. The table records roughly 1.6 million distinct CDR3 sequences, about 32% of them present only once. The CDR3 extends over 17 amino acids. The V gene end was trimmed by 0 bases and the J gene end by 0 bases; junction bases not matched to a gene: 5. Germline CDR1 is SGHDT and CDR2 is YYEEEE.

The rearrangement links TRBV5-6 to TRBJ2-7, with 11 bases that match TRBD2. The TCR comes from a woman in her twenties or thirties in good health. Sequencing input: blood. The CDR3 protein is CASSLGLAGLSSYEQYF. As DNA, the CDR3 is TGTGCCAGCAGCTTGGGACTAGCGGGGCTAAGCTCCTACGAGCAGTACTTC.